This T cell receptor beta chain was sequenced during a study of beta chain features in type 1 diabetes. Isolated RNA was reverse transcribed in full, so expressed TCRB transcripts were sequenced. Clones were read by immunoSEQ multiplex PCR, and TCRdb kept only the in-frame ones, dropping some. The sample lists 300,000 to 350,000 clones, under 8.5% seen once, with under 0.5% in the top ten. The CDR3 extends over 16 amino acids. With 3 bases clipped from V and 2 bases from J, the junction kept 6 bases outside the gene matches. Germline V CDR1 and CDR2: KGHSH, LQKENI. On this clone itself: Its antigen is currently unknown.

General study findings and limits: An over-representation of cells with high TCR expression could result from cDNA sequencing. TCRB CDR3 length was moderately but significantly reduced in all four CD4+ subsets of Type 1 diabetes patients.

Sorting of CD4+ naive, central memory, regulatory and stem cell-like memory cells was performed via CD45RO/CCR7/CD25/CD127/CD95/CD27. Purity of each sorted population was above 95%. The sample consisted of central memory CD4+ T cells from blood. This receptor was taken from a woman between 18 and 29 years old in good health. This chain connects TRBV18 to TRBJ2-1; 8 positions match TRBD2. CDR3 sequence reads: CASSPNLAGTYNEQFF. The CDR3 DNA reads TGTGCCAGCTCACCGAACCTAGCGGGCACCTACAATGAGCAGTTCTTC. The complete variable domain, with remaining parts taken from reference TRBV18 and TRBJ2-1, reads NAGVMQNPRHLVRRRGQEARLRCSPMKGHSHVYWYRQLPEEGLKFMVYLQKENIIDESGMPKERFSAEFPKEGPSILRIQQVVRGDSAAYFCASSPNLAGTYNEQFFGPGTRLTVL.